This T cell receptor beta chain was observed in a study of tumor-infiltrating lymphocytes in primary liver carcinoma. Study-level points and caveats: Relative to blood, tumors carried a significantly larger fraction of the repertoire in their top 250 clones (p = 0.039). Tumor-adjacent and tumor-blood pairs displayed less overlap than did pairs of tumor regions. A fraction of only about 7-24% of top clones appeared in all five tumor regions.

Regarding this clonotype: Antigen: not known. The germline gene is not matched at one end of the junction; a read error may be the cause.

This CDR3 contains 15 residues. Germline V CDR1 and CDR2: SGHAT, FQNNGV. Joint extraction of RNA and DNA used roughly 20-32 mg of bulk tissue that was unsorted. Separate regions, five per tumor, were sampled. TCR beta cDNA was reverse-transcribed from roughly 520 ng of total RNA. The reaction used a constant-region primer and ProtoScript II reverse transcriptase. Slightly modified ARM-PCR served as the procedure for the TCR beta libraries. These libraries came from three rounds of nested multiplex PCR. The first two PCR rounds, roughly 9 cycles each, used TRBV1-TRBV30 forward primers and a C-beta reverse primer. TCRdb re-called the multiplex PCR reads with MiXCR, one entry per CDR3 protein. The table shows about 100,000 distinct CDR3 sequences, with 55% to 80% occurring only once.

The sample was liver tumor tissue from sampling region 2. Sample subset: tumor region T2, inferior pole. The sequence came from a woman aged 55-70 years with primary liver carcinoma and hepatitis B virus infection. The V and J genes are TRBV11-2 and TRBJ2-3; possible D gene TRBD2, 6 bases. CDR3 amino acids: CANSSGVAGPDTQYF. DNA for the CDR3: TGTGCCAACAGCTCGGGAGTTGCGGGACCAGATACGCAGTATTTT. The full variable domain, its missing parts supplied by reference TRBV11-2 and TRBJ2-3, is EAGVAQSPRYKIIEKRQSVAFWCNPISGHATLYWYQQILGQGPKLLIQFQNNGVVDDSQLPKDRFSAERLKGVDSTLKIQPAKLEDSAVYLCANSSGVAGPDTQYFGPGTRLTVL.